One sample yielded the 24 T cell receptor beta chains listed below, sequenced in a study. TCRdb re-called the RT-PCR reads through MiXCR, storing one row per CDR3 protein. The profile shows about 680,000 distinct CDR3 sequences, approximately 14% of them singletons. Source material: memory CD4+ T cells from blood. The source of these receptors is a female donor in good health, serving as a healthy control.

This clonotype was found a few times. The rearrangement joins TRBV19 to TRBJ1-2, with D possibly matching TRBD1 (6 bases). This CDR3 is 15 amino acids long. Germline CDR1 LNHDA, CDR2 SQIVND (reference sequence). V shed 10 bases and J shed 3 bases, with 21 bases lying between them. DNA of the CDR3: TGTGCCACAAAGACCCAGGCAGGGGAGGACTATGGCTACACCTTC. Amino acids: CATKTQAGEDYGYTF.

The chain is built from TRBV5-1 and TRBJ2-1, with TRBD2 identical over 7 bases. The CDR3 loop spans 16 amino acids. Trimming removed 3 bases from V and 7 bases from J; junction bases left unmatched: 13. In germline, CDR1 is SGHRS, CDR2 YFSETQ. The CDR3 DNA follows: TGCGCCAGCAGCTCTACAGGCGGGAGCGTGGGTAATGAGCAGTTCTTC. Translation: CASSSTGGSVGNEQFF.

This clonotype was observed a handful of times. The rearrangement uses TRBV7-9 and TRBJ1-1, with D perhaps matching TRBD1 (6 bases). V was clipped by 5 bases and J by 8 bases, with 18 bases between them. Germline assignment: CDR1 SEHNR and CDR2 FQNEAQ (reference sequence). The CDR3 contains 14 residues. CDR3 coding DNA: TGTGCCAGCAGCGACACTGTCAGGGGACGCGAAGCTTTCTTT. Translating gives CASSDTVRGREAFF. Together with reference TRBV7-9 and TRBJ1-1, the CDR3 gives the full variable domain: DTGVSQNPRHKITKRGQNVTFRCDPISEHNRLYWYRQTLGQGPEFLTYFQNEAQLEKSRLLSDRFSAERPKGSFSTLEIQRTEQGDSAMYLCASSDTVRGREAFFGQGTRLTVV.

The chain has TRBV7-2 and TRBJ2-5, with a possible D match to TRBD1 (5 bases). Per the germline V gene, CDR1 is SGHTA and CDR2 is FQGNSA. The CDR3 runs 16 residues. V lost 3 bases and J 5 bases, leaving 19 bases between the germline ends. CDR3 nucleotides: TGTGCCAGCAGCTTTCGTGGTCGACAGTTAGGGGAGACCCAGTACTTC. Amino acid sequence: CASSFRGRQLGETQYF. Variable domain in full (rest from reference TRBV7-2 and TRBJ2-5): GAGVSQSPSNKVTEKGKDVELRCDPISGHTALYWYRQSLGQGLEFLIYFQGNSAPDKSGLPSDRFSAERTGGSVSTLTIQRTQQEDSAVYLCASSFRGRQLGETQYFGPGTRLLVL.

V and J are TRBV15 and TRBJ1-4, with TRBD1 matching 9 bases. The V gene end was trimmed by 2 bases and the J gene end by 8 bases; junction bases not matched to a gene: 9. This CDR3 spans 16 amino acids. Germline loops: CDR1 LNHNV, CDR2 YYDKDF (reference sequence). CDR3 sequence: CATSRSPGQGWEKLFF. The CDR3, as DNA: TGTGCCACCAGCAGATCTCCGGGACAGGGCTGGGAAAAACTGTTTTTT.

This clonotype was seen many times. The V and J genes are TRBV7-2 and TRBJ2-1, with 7 bases matching TRBD2. The CDR3 is made up of 15 amino acids. The ends lost 2 bases at V and 8 bases at J; junction bases unmatched: 9. Germline CDR1 SGHTA, CDR2 FQGNSA. The CDR3, as DNA: TGTGCCAGCAGCTTAAGTGGCGGGAGTGTGTATGAGCAGTTCTTC. Protein: CASSLSGGSVYEQFF.

This clonotype was recorded many times. The chain combines TRBV27 with TRBJ2-5, with a possible D match to TRBD2 (6 bases). CDR3 length: 13 amino acids. Trimming cost V 6 bases and J 4 bases, with 12 bases left between them. The germline gives CDR1 MNHEY, CDR2 SMNVEV (reference sequence). CDR3 nucleotide sequence: TGTGCCAGCAGCTTTTGGGGAGGAGAGACCCAGTACTTC. Translation gives CASSFWGGETQYF.

This clonotype was observed a handful of times. The CDR3 DNA reads TGCGCCAGCAGCGGAAGTTCTAGCGGGAGGGCCGTCGAGCAGTACTTC. This translates into CASSGSSSGRAVEQYF. The V gene is TRBV5-1, the J gene TRBJ2-7, with 12 bases lining up with TRBD2. V gave up 4 bases and J gave up 6 bases; unmatched junction bases: 11. CDR3 length: 16 amino acids. Germline V gives CDR1 SGHRS, CDR2 YFSETQ.

The J gene is TRBJ2-2, the V gene TRBV4-2; the D call may be TRBD1 or TRBD2 (5 bases each). CDR3 length: 17 amino acids. V gave up 2 bases and J gave up 3 bases, with 16 bases separating them. The germline gives CDR1 LGHNA, CDR2 YNFKEQ. The CDR3 region is CASSQPGRGGYTGELFF. The CDR3 DNA follows: TGTGCCAGCAGCCAACCTGGCCGGGGCGGGTACACCGGGGAGCTGTTTTTT.

Ten or more counts support this clonotype. The V and J genes are TRBV27 and TRBJ1-4, with TRBD1 as a possible D gene (5 bases). Germline assignment: CDR1 MNHEY and CDR2 SMNVEV (reference sequence). Trimming cost V 5 bases and J 8 bases, with 12 bases left between them. The CDR3 length is 13 residues. This CDR3 reads CASSRRQREKLFF. CDR3 coding DNA: TGTGCCAGCAGTCGCAGACAGAGGGAAAAACTGTTTTTT.

This clonotype was seen only once. This chain links TRBV18 with TRBJ2-5, with 7 bases fitting TRBD1. Trimming at V came to 3 bases and at J to 2 bases, leaving 9 bases not matched to a gene. Looked up from germline, CDR1 is KGHSH and CDR2 is LQKENI. CDR3 length: 16 residues. CDR3 sequence reads: CASSPTGTAQQETQYF. The DNA of the CDR3 is TGTGCCAGCTCACCTACCGGGACAGCCCAACAAGAGACCCAGTACTTC.

At least ten counts were recorded for this clonotype. The chain combines TRBV10-3 with TRBJ2-3; D gene unclear. CDR1 is ENHRY and CDR2 is SYGVKD in the germline V gene. Deletions cut 3 bases from V and 0 bases from J, with 7 bases between. This CDR3 comprises 14 residues. The CDR3 sequence: CAISDRSSTDTQYF. The DNA of the CDR3 is TGTGCCATCAGTGACAGGTCTAGCACAGATACGCAGTATTTT.

This clonotype was found a few times. The V and J genes are TRBV7-2 and TRBJ1-2; 7 bases match TRBD1. This CDR3 comprises 15 residues. Germline lookup yields CDR1 SGHTA and CDR2 FQGNSA. V gave up 5 bases and J gave up 3 bases; unmatched junction bases: 9. Written as DNA, the CDR3 is TGTGCCAGCAGCCTACTAGGGGGCAGGGACTATGGCTACACCTTC. Translating it yields CASSLLGGRDYGYTF.

The chain combines TRBV6-2 or TRBV6-3 with TRBJ2-1, with D possibly being TRBD2 (6 bases). The germline V gene has CDR1 MNHEY and CDR2 SVGEGT. Trimming pared 9 bases from V and 6 bases from J, leaving 18 bases between. CDR3 length: 14 amino acids. As DNA, the CDR3 is TGTGCCAGTCAAAGCGGGTCTAGGATCAATGAGCAGTTCTTC. Translated, it gives CASQSGSRINEQFF.

The chain employs TRBV7-2 and TRBJ2-7; tentative D call: TRBD2 (7 bases). Germline loops: CDR1 SGHTA, CDR2 FQGNSA. This CDR3 is built from 14 residues. The V end was cut by 5 bases, the J end by 3 bases, with 14 bases between. CDR3 in amino acids: CASSPRGRDYEQYF. The CDR3 coding sequence is TGTGCCAGCAGCCCGAGGGGGAGGGACTACGAGCAGTACTTC.

Remarks on this clonotype: A much larger clone lies a single base off, so this may be a read error. The V call is TRBV29-1, the J call TRBJ2-1; either TRBD1 or TRBD2 may supply D (5 bases each). Germline V gene lookup returns CDR1 SQVTM and CDR2 ANQGSEA. Trimming left V 5 bases short and J 5 bases short, with 16 bases between. The CDR3 consists of 14 residues. This CDR3 is CSVRGTAVDNEQFF. The DNA for the CDR3 is TGCAGCGTTAGAGGGACGGCCGTCGACAATGAGCAGTTCTTC.

This clonotype has at least ten counts. At one boundary the junction diverges from the germline segment, which might be a read error. This chain links TRBV7-7 with TRBJ2-3; 7 bases are a match to TRBD2. CDR1 SSHAT and CDR2 FNYEAQ come from the germline V gene (reference sequence). CDR3 length: 15 residues. Here the CDR3 reads CASSLDVGRTSGQYF. The CDR3 DNA reads TGTGCTAGCAGCTTAGATGTCGGGAGGACCTCTGGGCAGTATTTT.

A word on this clonotype: One end of the junction does not line up with germline, which may come from a read error. CDR3 sequence: CSVGGDGPGELYF. CDR3 in DNA: TGCAGCGTTGGTGGGGATGGGCCCGGGGAGCTGTACTTC. The rearrangement uses TRBV29-1 and TRBJ2-7, with D tentatively TRBD2 (5 bases). Germline V gives CDR1 SQVTM, CDR2 ANQGSEA. This CDR3 contains 13 residues.

In its sample, this clonotype was seen a few times. The chain has TRBV7-8 and TRBJ2-7, with 13 bases lining up with TRBD2. V gave up 4 bases and J gave up 7 bases; unmatched junction bases: 7. The CDR3 runs 15 residues. From germline, CDR1 is SGHVS and CDR2 FQNEAQ. The CDR3 sequence is CASSSWTSGSEEQYF. The CDR3, as DNA: TGTGCCAGCAGCTCATGGACTAGCGGGAGTGAAGAGCAGTACTTC. The variable domain in full, with the rest retrieved from reference TRBV7-8 and TRBJ2-7, is GAGVSQSPRYKVAKRGQDVALRCDPISGHVSLFWYQQALGQGPEFLTYFQNEAQLDKSGLPSDRFFAERPEGSVSTLKIQRTQQEDSAVYLCASSSWTSGSEEQYFGPGTRLTVT.

V is TRBV10-3 and J is TRBJ1-1; TRBD1 matches at 10 bases. The CDR3 consists of 16 residues. Germline V CDR1 and CDR2: ENHRY, SYGVKD. V lost 6 bases, J lost 0 bases, and 7 bases stayed unmatched. In nucleotides, the CDR3 is TGTGCCATCAGGGGGACAGGGGTCGGCATGAACACTGAAGCTTTCTTT. It specifies CAIRGTGVGMNTEAFF.

This chain links TRBV6-1 with TRBJ2-1; D is ambiguous. Germline CDR1 and CDR2: MNHNS and SASEGT. This CDR3 spans 16 amino acids. V was trimmed by 4 bases and J by 9 bases, leaving 22 bases between them. This CDR3 is CASSVLGISPLLEQFF. The CDR3 bases are TGTGCCAGCAGTGTCTTAGGTATCTCCCCTTTACTTGAGCAGTTCTTC.

The rearrangement links TRBV10-3 to TRBJ1-5; D uncertain. Germline lookup yields CDR1 ENHRY and CDR2 SYGVKD. Trimming shortened V by 6 bases and J by 5 bases, and 11 bases separated the two germline ends. This CDR3 has 13 amino acids. CDR3 bases: TGTGCCATCAGAGATACAGAGGATCAGCCCCAGCATTTT. Amino acids: CAIRDTEDQPQHF.

The chain has TRBV6-4 and TRBJ2-3; TRBD1 matches 12 bases. CDR1 is MRHNA and CDR2 is SNTAGT in the germline V gene. CDR3 length: 15 residues. J lost 5 bases, V lost 6 bases, and 6 bases had no gene match. CDR3 sequence (DNA): TGTGCCAGCAGCCCCGGGACAGGGGGCAGAGATACGCAGTATTTT. Translating it yields CASSPGTGGRDTQYF.

In this sample, this clonotype turned up a few times. The V gene is TRBV7-2, the J gene TRBJ2-5, with TRBD2 matching over 11 bases. After removal of 0 bases from V and 4 bases from J, the junction contained 10 bases not matched to a gene. Germline V gene data show CDR1 as SGHTA and CDR2 as FQGNSA. The CDR3 sequence is 18 residues long. CDR3 loop: CASSLALLAGEVRETQYF. The CDR3 bases are TGTGCCAGCAGCTTAGCATTACTAGCGGGAGAAGTAAGAGAGACCCAGTACTTC.